This record looks at one T cell receptor (beta chain) sequence and its context. 60 Vbeta and 13 Jbeta primers were used in PCR. TCRdb's table, derived via immunoSEQ multiplex PCR, lists solely in-frame clones and lacks some. Of 150,000 to 200,000 clones listed, 80% are singletons. The CDR3 loop spans 17 amino acids. V shed 6 bases and J 1 base; nucleotides not matched to a gene: 14. Germline-derived CDR1 and CDR2 are PRHDT and FYEKMQ (reference sequence). This sample was taken from a study of cytomegalovirus exposure and HLA in healthy donors. Sequencing was done on a sample of PBMCs. The TCR sequence derives from a man between 18 and 35 years old in good health and CMV-seropositive. The chain links TRBV13 to TRBJ2-5; TRBD1 matches at 7 bases. The CDR3 nucleotides read TGTGCCAGCAGAAGTCCCCGAGACAGGGACCTCCAAGAGACCCAGTACTTC. It encodes CASRSPRDRDLQETQYF.